This is a list of T cell receptor beta chains from one sample in a study of T cell responses to AZD1222 COVID-19 vaccine. TCRdb keeps only in-frame clones here, not all; method: immunoSEQ multiplex PCR. The repertoire holds approximately 150,000 clones, with about 90% as singletons. Sequencing used peripheral blood, obtained on day 0 of MenACWY control vaccination. The source is an adult in good health. CDR3s include the opening cysteine and the closing phenylalanine or tryptophan. The order of the fields is CDR3 length, D gene, V gene, J gene, clone size, CDR3 DNA, CDR3 protein. The D gene is left open where the match is weak. Rows may omit the clone size; those that give it use once, few, many or a size class.

CDR3 length: 13; D gene: .; V gene: TRBV7-2; J gene: TRBJ1-2; clone size: .; CDR3 DNA: TGTGCCAGCAGCCCCTCTCCGGGGTATGGCTACACCTTC; CDR3 protein: CASSPSPGYGYTF
CDR3 length: 15; D gene: .; V gene: TRBV19; J gene: TRBJ1-6; clone size: .; CDR3 DNA: TGTGCCAGTGCGGTAGATTCCCCCGATAATTCACCCCTCCACTTT; CDR3 protein: CASAVDSPDNSPLHF
CDR3 length: 15; D gene: .; V gene: TRBV5-1; J gene: TRBJ2-1; clone size: few; CDR3 DNA: TGCGCCAGCAGCTTCCGCAGACCCAGATACAATGAGCAGTTCTTC; CDR3 protein: CASSFRRPRYNEQFF
CDR3 length: 20; D gene: .; V gene: TRBV19; J gene: TRBJ1-2; clone size: .; CDR3 DNA: TGTGCCAGTAGGACTAAATCCCCCTCCCCCTCCAGGTCAATAAACTATGGCTACACCTTC; CDR3 protein: CASRTKSPSPSRSINYGYTF
CDR3 length: 16; D gene: TRBD1; V gene: TRBV2; J gene: TRBJ2-5; clone size: few; CDR3 DNA: TGTGCCAGCAGTACCAGGGGGTCGACGGTAGGAGAGACCCAGTACTTC; CDR3 protein: CASSTRGSTVGETQYF
CDR3 length: 16; D gene: TRBD2; V gene: TRBV3-1/TRBV3-2; J gene: TRBJ2-3; clone size: .; CDR3 DNA: TGTGCCAGCAGCCAAGGCCCTAGCGGGTTCACAGATACGCAGTATTTT; CDR3 protein: CASSQGPSGFTDTQYF
CDR3 length: 18; D gene: TRBD2; V gene: TRBV7-3; J gene: TRBJ2-3; clone size: .; CDR3 DNA: TGTGCCAGCAGCTTAAAGCCCGGAGGGGCGGGGGGCACAGATACGCAGTATTTT; CDR3 protein: CASSLKPGGAGGTDTQYF
CDR3 length: 13; D gene: .; V gene: TRBV5-1; J gene: TRBJ1-1; clone size: .; CDR3 DNA: TGCGCCAGCAGCCCTAACAGGGACATGGAAGCTTTCTTT; CDR3 protein: CASSPNRDMEAFF
CDR3 length: 13; D gene: .; V gene: TRBV7-8; J gene: TRBJ1-5; clone size: .; CDR3 DNA: TGTGCCAGCAGCCCCAGCAACTTGGGGCCCCAGCATTTT; CDR3 protein: CASSPSNLGPQHF
CDR3 length: 14; D gene: .; V gene: TRBV4-3; J gene: TRBJ1-1; clone size: .; CDR3 DNA: TGCGCCAGCAATTCAGGGGTGACAGACACTGAAGCTTTCTTT; CDR3 protein: CASNSGVTDTEAFF
CDR3 length: 17; D gene: TRBD2; V gene: TRBV3-1/TRBV3-2; J gene: TRBJ2-1; clone size: .; CDR3 DNA: TGTGCCAGCAGCCAAGAGGCTACTAGCGGGCTGTACAATGAGCAGTTCTTC; CDR3 protein: CASSQEATSGLYNEQFF
CDR3 length: 13; D gene: TRBD1; V gene: TRBV18; J gene: TRBJ1-2; clone size: .; CDR3 DNA: TGTGCCAGCTTAAGGGACAGGGTGGATGGCTACACCTTC; CDR3 protein: CASLRDRVDGYTF
CDR3 length: 16; D gene: .; V gene: TRBV5-6; J gene: TRBJ1-4; clone size: .; CDR3 DNA: TGTGCCAGCAGCCGTTCCCCGACAGCCTTCAATGAAAAACTGTTTTTT; CDR3 protein: CASSRSPTAFNEKLFF
CDR3 length: 16; D gene: .; V gene: TRBV28; J gene: TRBJ1-6; clone size: .; CDR3 DNA: TGTGCCAGCAAAAGCCTTGGGGCCTCCTATAATTCACCCCTCCACTTT; CDR3 protein: CASKSLGASYNSPLHF
CDR3 length: 14; D gene: .; V gene: TRBV10-3; J gene: TRBJ1-3; clone size: .; CDR3 DNA: TGTGCCATCAGAAATTCTAGCTCTGGAAACACCATATATTTT; CDR3 protein: CAIRNSSSGNTIYF
CDR3 length: 15; D gene: .; V gene: TRBV2; J gene: TRBJ1-1; clone size: .; CDR3 DNA: TGTGCCAGCAGTGCACTCGGAACCCCGAACACTGAAGCTTTCTTT; CDR3 protein: CASSALGTPNTEAFF
CDR3 length: 12; D gene: .; V gene: TRBV5-4; J gene: TRBJ2-3; clone size: .; CDR3 DNA: TGTGCCAGCAGCTTGTCGGACATTCAACGATATTTT; CDR3 protein: CASSLSDIQRYF
CDR3 length: 15; D gene: TRBD2; V gene: TRBV11-3; J gene: TRBJ2-1; clone size: .; CDR3 DNA: TGTGCCAGCAGCACCCGACTAGCGGGAGACAATGAGCAGTTCTTC; CDR3 protein: CASSTRLAGDNEQFF
CDR3 length: 13; D gene: .; V gene: TRBV3-1/TRBV3-2; J gene: TRBJ1-5; clone size: .; CDR3 DNA: TGTGCCAGCAGCCAAAGCGGAATTCAGCCCCAGCATTTT; CDR3 protein: CASSQSGIQPQHF
CDR3 length: 13; D gene: TRBD1; V gene: TRBV10-3; J gene: TRBJ1-1; clone size: .; CDR3 DNA: TGTGCCATCGCCAGGGGGGTGGACACTGAAGCTTTCTTT; CDR3 protein: CAIARGVDTEAFF
CDR3 length: 15; D gene: TRBD1; V gene: TRBV27; J gene: TRBJ1-2; clone size: .; CDR3 DNA: TGTGCCAGCAGTCCCACAGGGGGCGTTCACTATGGCTACACCTTC; CDR3 protein: CASSPTGGVHYGYTF
CDR3 length: 13; D gene: TRBD1; V gene: TRBV27; J gene: TRBJ1-2; clone size: .; CDR3 DNA: TGTGCCAGCAGTTTAAGGACAGGCTATGGCTACACCTTC; CDR3 protein: CASSLRTGYGYTF
CDR3 length: 16; D gene: .; V gene: TRBV11-2; J gene: TRBJ2-4; clone size: .; CDR3 DNA: TGTGCCAGCAGACGCGTCGGGGGTGGAGCCAAAAACATTCAGTACTTC; CDR3 protein: CASRRVGGGAKNIQYF
CDR3 length: 14; D gene: TRBD1; V gene: TRBV7-2; J gene: TRBJ1-5; clone size: .; CDR3 DNA: TGTGCCAGCAGCCGGGACAGGAGCAATCAGCCCCAGCATTTT; CDR3 protein: CASSRDRSNQPQHF
CDR3 length: 14; D gene: .; V gene: TRBV5-4; J gene: TRBJ2-7; clone size: .; CDR3 DNA: TGTGCCAGCAGCAAAGGGTCAGGGGCCGGCGAGCAGTACTTC; CDR3 protein: CASSKGSGAGEQYF
CDR3 length: 14; D gene: TRBD1; V gene: TRBV18; J gene: TRBJ1-5; clone size: .; CDR3 DNA: TGTGCCAGCTCGGGGGACAGGGCCCCTCAGCCCCAGCATTTT; CDR3 protein: CASSGDRAPQPQHF
CDR3 length: 16; D gene: TRBD1; V gene: TRBV3-1/TRBV3-2; J gene: TRBJ1-3; clone size: .; CDR3 DNA: TGTGCCAGCAGCAATAACCCAGGGGGAACTGGAAACACCATATATTTT; CDR3 protein: CASSNNPGGTGNTIYF
CDR3 length: 15; D gene: .; V gene: TRBV4-2; J gene: TRBJ2-1; clone size: once; CDR3 DNA: TGTGCCAGCAGCCAATTCGACGGTGACAGCAATGAGCAGTTCTTC; CDR3 protein: CASSQFDGDSNEQFF
CDR3 length: 13; D gene: .; V gene: TRBV27; J gene: TRBJ2-1; clone size: .; CDR3 DNA: TGTGCCAGTCAGACGGGACCTTACAATGAGCAGTTCTTC; CDR3 protein: CASQTGPYNEQFF
CDR3 length: 14; D gene: .; V gene: TRBV2; J gene: TRBJ1-6; clone size: .; CDR3 DNA: TGTGCCAGCAGTGGGATGGCAGATAATTCACCCCTCCACTTT; CDR3 protein: CASSGMADNSPLHF
CDR3 length: 14; D gene: .; V gene: TRBV19; J gene: TRBJ2-7; clone size: .; CDR3 DNA: TGTGCCAGTAGTCGACTAGTGCCTTCTTACGAGCAGTACTTC; CDR3 protein: CASSRLVPSYEQYF
CDR3 length: 12; D gene: TRBD1; V gene: TRBV28; J gene: TRBJ2-5; clone size: .; CDR3 DNA: TGTGCCAGCAAGGGGGCTGGAGAGACCCAGTACTTC; CDR3 protein: CASKGAGETQYF
CDR3 length: 15; D gene: .; V gene: TRBV28; J gene: TRBJ1-1; clone size: .; CDR3 DNA: TGTGCCAGCAGTTCCCCCCGGGAGGGAGGCACTGAAGCTTTCTTT; CDR3 protein: CASSSPREGGTEAFF
CDR3 length: 17; D gene: .; V gene: TRBV28; J gene: TRBJ1-5; clone size: .; CDR3 DNA: TGTGCCAGCAAGAAAGGGGGGGCGCAGGAAGTTAATCAGCCCCAGCATTTT; CDR3 protein: CASKKGGAQEVNQPQHF
CDR3 length: 11; D gene: .; V gene: TRBV29-1; J gene: TRBJ2-4; clone size: once; CDR3 DNA: TGCAGCGTTGAGGTCTTCAACATTCAGTACTTC; CDR3 protein: CSVEVFNIQYF
CDR3 length: 17; D gene: TRBD2; V gene: TRBV28; J gene: TRBJ2-1; clone size: .; CDR3 DNA: TGTGCCAGCAGTTTAATACTAGCGGGCTTGATATACAATGAGCAGTTCTTC; CDR3 protein: CASSLILAGLIYNEQFF
CDR3 length: 13; D gene: TRBD2; V gene: TRBV7-3; J gene: TRBJ2-7; clone size: once; CDR3 DNA: TGTGCCAGCAGCTTAGGGCGGGAGAGAGAGCAGTACTTC; CDR3 protein: CASSLGREREQYF
CDR3 length: 18; D gene: .; V gene: TRBV19; J gene: TRBJ2-6; clone size: .; CDR3 DNA: TGTGCCAGTAGTATAACGGGACCTGGACGCTCTGGGGCCAACGTCCTGACTTTC; CDR3 protein: CASSITGPGRSGANVLTF
CDR3 length: 13; D gene: .; V gene: TRBV9; J gene: TRBJ1-6; clone size: .; CDR3 DNA: TGTGCCAGCAGCAGCGAGGGGACATCACCCCTCCACTTT; CDR3 protein: CASSSEGTSPLHF
CDR3 length: 12; D gene: .; V gene: TRBV27; J gene: TRBJ2-5; clone size: .; CDR3 DNA: TGTGCCAGCAGTTTATCGAGGGAGACCCAGTACTTC; CDR3 protein: CASSLSRETQYF
CDR3 length: 14; D gene: TRBD1; V gene: TRBV15; J gene: TRBJ2-7; clone size: .; CDR3 DNA: TGTGCCACCAGCAGTCTGAGGGGGCCGTACGAGCAGTACTTC; CDR3 protein: CATSSLRGPYEQYF
CDR3 length: 16; D gene: TRBD1; V gene: TRBV9; J gene: TRBJ1-3; clone size: .; CDR3 DNA: TGTGCCAGCAGCGCCCCGGGACAGGGGGAGAGAAACACCATATATTTT; CDR3 protein: CASSAPGQGERNTIYF
CDR3 length: 18; D gene: .; V gene: TRBV30; J gene: TRBJ1-6; clone size: .; CDR3 DNA: TGTGCCTGGAGTAAGCAACGGGACGGCCACTCCTATAATTCACCCCTCCACTTT; CDR3 protein: CAWSKQRDGHSYNSPLHF
CDR3 length: 15; D gene: .; V gene: TRBV5-4; J gene: TRBJ1-4; clone size: once; CDR3 DNA: TGTGCCAGCAGCTCCCCGGGACAAGCTAATGAAAAACTGTTTTTT; CDR3 protein: CASSSPGQANEKLFF
CDR3 length: 19; D gene: TRBD1; V gene: TRBV5-6; J gene: TRBJ2-7; clone size: .; CDR3 DNA: TGTGCCAGCAACCGAATGGGGGCCCTGGGACAGGCATCTGCCTACGAGCAGTACTTC; CDR3 protein: CASNRMGALGQASAYEQYF
CDR3 length: 17; D gene: TRBD2; V gene: TRBV7-6; J gene: TRBJ2-1; clone size: .; CDR3 DNA: TGTGCCAGCAGCTTCACGGCTAGCGGGAGGGCCTGGGGTGAGCAGTTCTTC; CDR3 protein: CASSFTASGRAWGEQFF
CDR3 length: 15; D gene: .; V gene: TRBV19; J gene: TRBJ2-1; clone size: .; CDR3 DNA: TGTGCCACTAGTAAGGGACTCTCAAACTACAATGAGCAGTTCTTC; CDR3 protein: CATSKGLSNYNEQFF
CDR3 length: 15; D gene: .; V gene: TRBV6-5; J gene: TRBJ2-1; clone size: .; CDR3 DNA: TGTGCCAGCAGTTACATGGGACTGGATGACAATGAGCAGTTCTTC; CDR3 protein: CASSYMGLDDNEQFF
CDR3 length: 14; D gene: .; V gene: TRBV19; J gene: TRBJ2-1; clone size: .; CDR3 DNA: TGTGCCAGTAGAAACTGGGGGGCCGCCGATGAGCAGTTCTTC; CDR3 protein: CASRNWGAADEQFF
CDR3 length: 10; D gene: .; V gene: TRBV21-1; J gene: TRBJ2-7; clone size: .; CDR3 DNA: TGTGCCCGAGCCTCCTACGAGCAGTACTTC; CDR3 protein: CARASYEQYF
CDR3 length: 13; D gene: .; V gene: TRBV5-5; J gene: TRBJ1-1; clone size: .; CDR3 DNA: TGTGCCAGCAGCTTGGCCAGTGGCACTGAAGCTTTCTTT; CDR3 protein: CASSLASGTEAFF
CDR3 length: 15; D gene: .; V gene: TRBV25-1; J gene: TRBJ1-4; clone size: .; CDR3 DNA: TGTGCCAGCAGTGATGAACCGGGACTTTCTGAAAAACTGTTTTTT; CDR3 protein: CASSDEPGLSEKLFF
CDR3 length: 13; D gene: .; V gene: TRBV30; J gene: TRBJ1-2; clone size: .; CDR3 DNA: TGTGCCTGGAGTACAGGCCTAAACTATGGCTACACCTTC; CDR3 protein: CAWSTGLNYGYTF
CDR3 length: 12; D gene: .; V gene: TRBV30; J gene: TRBJ2-3; clone size: .; CDR3 DNA: TGTGCCTGGGCTAGGCGTGCGGATACGCAGTATTTT; CDR3 protein: CAWARRADTQYF
CDR3 length: 14; D gene: .; V gene: TRBV24-1; J gene: TRBJ1-6; clone size: .; CDR3 DNA: TGTGCCACCAGTGATGTTTACAGGGACTCGCCCCTCCACTTT; CDR3 protein: CATSDVYRDSPLHF
CDR3 length: 16; D gene: TRBD1; V gene: TRBV6-6; J gene: TRBJ2-2; clone size: .; CDR3 DNA: TGTGCCAGCAGAGCGAACAGGGGGCCGAACACCGGGGAGCTGTTTTTT; CDR3 protein: CASRANRGPNTGELFF
CDR3 length: 15; D gene: .; V gene: TRBV19; J gene: TRBJ1-3; clone size: .; CDR3 DNA: TGTGCCAGTAGTATGCAACATGTCTCTGGAAACACCATATATTTT; CDR3 protein: CASSMQHVSGNTIYF
CDR3 length: 13; D gene: TRBD1; V gene: TRBV4-1; J gene: TRBJ2-1; clone size: .; CDR3 DNA: TGCGCCAGCCACAAGACAGGGGGGAATGAGCAGTTCTTC; CDR3 protein: CASHKTGGNEQFF
CDR3 length: 18; D gene: .; V gene: TRBV9; J gene: TRBJ2-1; clone size: .; CDR3 DNA: TGTGCCAGCAGCGTAGAGAGGGGGGCCCGGACTAGCTACAATGAGCAGTTCTTC; CDR3 protein: CASSVERGARTSYNEQFF